The 27 T cell receptor beta chains listed next were all sequenced from one sample in a study of T cells in Graves' hyperthyroidism and ophthalmopathy. The CDR3 regions of TCR beta were amplified from RNA transcripts. HTBI primers drove first-round RT-PCR of the TCR CDR3. TCRdb reprocessed the multiplex PCR reads with MiXCR, giving one entry per CDR3 protein. Of some 320,000 distinct CDR3 sequences in the sample, around 15% are singletons; the top ten hold roughly 35%. Sequencing used blood. Receptors were obtained from a middle-aged woman with Graves' ophthalmopathy.

The chain joins TRBV4-2 to TRBJ2-3; a weak D match, TRBD1 (5 bases). The germline V gene encodes CDR1 LGHNA and CDR2 YNFKEQ. The V end lost 4 bases, the J end lost 5 bases, and 19 bases lay between the germline ends. The CDR3 consists of 16 residues. This chain's CDR3 is CASSPIALGQGDTQYF. The CDR3 nucleotides are TGTGCCAGCAGCCCAATCGCCTTGGGCCAGGGAGATACGCAGTATTTT.

This clonotype showed up many times. The genes are TRBV15 and TRBJ2-3; 10 nucleotides agree with TRBD1. The ends lost 5 bases at V and 3 bases at J; junction bases unmatched: 5. This CDR3 region has 15 residues. Germline-derived CDR1 and CDR2 are LNHNV and YYDKDF (reference sequence). As DNA, the CDR3 is TGTGCCACCAGCTTAGGACAGGGGGGGACAGATACGCAGTATTTT. Its protein product is CATSLGQGGTDTQYF.

This clonotype was seen at least ten times. The chain links TRBV28 to TRBJ2-7, with TRBD2 matching 9 bases. After removal of 6 bases from V and 7 bases from J, the junction contained 7 bases not matched to a gene. This CDR3 contains 13 residues. Germline CDR1 MDHEN, CDR2 SYDVKM. The CDR3 DNA sequence: TGTGCCAGCAGCCGGGGACTAGCAAGGGAGCAGTACTTC. Its translation: CASSRGLAREQYF.

This clonotype came up many times. This chain links TRBV19 with TRBJ2-1; D gene uncertain. Trimming took 0 bases from V and 0 from J, leaving 3 bases between them. CDR3 size: 14 residues. Looked up from germline, CDR1 is LNHDA and CDR2 is SQIVND (reference sequence). For the CDR3, the DNA is TGTGCCAGTAGTATAGAGGTCTCCTACAATGAGCAGTTCTTC. This encodes CASSIEVSYNEQFF. The full variable domain, rest sourced from reference TRBV19 and TRBJ2-1, is DGGITQSPKYLFRKEGQNVTLSCEQNLNHDAMYWYRQDPGQGLRLIYYSQIVNDFQKGDIAEGYSVSREKKESFPLTVTSAQKNPTAFYLCASSIEVSYNEQFFGPGTRLTVL.

This clonotype was seen a few times. The chain couples TRBV19 to TRBJ1-5; no clear D. V was shortened by 3 bases and J by 7 bases, with 13 bases between the two germline ends. The germline V gene has CDR1 LNHDA and CDR2 SQIVND (reference sequence). The CDR3 spans 14 residues. Here the CDR3 reads CASSISNNGQPQHF. The CDR3 nucleotides read TGTGCCAGTAGTATTTCTAACAACGGCCAGCCCCAGCATTTT.

This clonotype was seen ten or more times. CDR3 sequence: CASSAISQGDTQYF. As DNA, the CDR3 is TGTGCCAGCAGCGCTATCTCCCAGGGAGATACGCAGTATTTT. The genes are TRBV2 and TRBJ2-3; TRBD1 might be the D (5 bases). V was shortened by 6 bases and J by 5 bases, with 15 bases between the two germline ends. Germline lookup yields CDR1 SNHLY and CDR2 FYNNEI. This CDR3 is built from 14 residues.

This clonotype showed up many times. This rearrangement joins TRBV6-1 to TRBJ1-4; no clear D gene. Germline V CDR1 and CDR2: MNHNS, SASEGT. Trimming stripped 8 bases from V and 3 bases from J, with 16 bases between. There are 15 residues in the CDR3. CDR3 nucleotides: TGTGCCAGCGCAGGCATCGCGGGATCTAATGAAAAACTGTTTTTT. Its protein product is CASAGIAGSNEKLFF.

As to this clonotype: With a much larger clone just one base away, this may be a read error. The chain combines TRBV5-1 with TRBJ2-1; 8 bases are shared with TRBD1. CDR1 is SGHRS, CDR2 YFSETQ, per germline. The CDR3 covers 13 residues. CDR3 sequence: CASRGQVYSEQFF. Here the CDR3 DNA reads TGCGCCAGCAGGGGACAGGTATACAGTGAGCAGTTCTTC.

This clonotype was seen many times. This sequence joins TRBV12-3 or TRBV12-4 and TRBJ1-5; possible D gene TRBD1, 6 bases. The V end lost 6 bases, the J end lost 6 bases, and 12 bases lay between the germline ends. This CDR3 spans 13 amino acids. Here the CDR3 DNA reads TGTGCCAGCAGACGGGACATCGGTCAGCCCCAGCATTTT. It encodes CASRRDIGQPQHF.

A note on this clonotype: A read error may account for a junction end that differs from germline. The V call is TRBV7-9, the J call TRBJ1-5, with 9 bases lining up with TRBD1. The CDR3 has 15 residues. Germline V gene data show CDR1 as SEHNR and CDR2 as FQNEAQ (reference sequence). CDR3 DNA sequence: TGTGTCAGCAGCTTCGACAGGGGGAACGATCAGCCCCAGCATTTT. Its protein is CVSSFDRGNDQPQHF.

The genes are TRBV3-1 and TRBJ2-3; 9 nucleotides agree with TRBD1. Germline CDR1 and CDR2: LGHDT and YNNKEL (reference sequence). The CDR3 extends over 17 amino acids. The J segment lost 6 bases and the V segment lost 3 bases, leaving 13 bases of the junction unmatched. The CDR3 reads CASSHYPTGGGGDTQYF. In nucleotides, the CDR3 is TGTGCCAGCAGCCATTACCCAACAGGGGGCGGAGGGGATACGCAGTATTTT.

This clonotype was recorded at least ten times. The chain has TRBV29-1 and TRBJ2-1; 9 nucleotides agree with TRBD2. The germline CDR1 and CDR2 sequences are SQVTM and ANQGSEA. The V gene end was trimmed by 6 bases and the J gene end by 5 bases; junction bases not matched to a gene: 5. This CDR3 is built from 13 residues. The CDR3 region is CSVLSGSDNEQFF. The CDR3 DNA reads TGCAGCGTCCTTAGCGGGAGTGACAATGAGCAGTTCTTC.

This clonotype was detected a few times. The chain combines TRBV6-2 or TRBV6-3 with TRBJ2-1; 8 positions agree with TRBD1. The V gene's germline CDR1 is MNHEY and CDR2 SVGEGT. Trimming removed 6 bases from V and 8 bases from J; junction bases left unmatched: 12. This CDR3 comprises 15 residues. CDR3 in amino acids: CASRRQGKKNDEQFF. DNA of the CDR3: TGTGCCAGCAGACGACAGGGGAAAAAAAACGATGAGCAGTTCTTC.

This clonotype was picked up many times. The CDR3, as DNA: TGTGCCAGCAGCCACGGGGGAGGGCCGGACACCGGGGAGCTGTTTTTT. Translated, it gives CASSHGGGPDTGELFF. The genes are TRBV4-2 and TRBJ2-2; TRBD2 agrees at 7 bases. Trimming cost V 3 bases and J 3 bases; bases outside gene matches: 7. CDR3 length equals 16 residues. The V gene's germline CDR1 is LGHNA and CDR2 YNFKEQ.

This clonotype was found a few times. V usage is TRBV18 and J usage is TRBJ2-3, with 10 bases that match TRBD2. CDR1 is KGHSH and CDR2 is LQKENI in the germline V gene. The CDR3 spans 18 residues. Trimming took 2 bases from V and 1 from J; bases not matched to a gene: 9. Here the CDR3 reads CASSPVSSGSTGTDTQYF. CDR3 coding DNA: TGTGCCAGCTCACCAGTGTCTAGCGGGAGTACCGGCACAGATACGCAGTATTTT.

This sequence joins TRBV7-9 and TRBJ2-1; 9 nucleotides match TRBD2. The junction had 9 bases not matched to a gene; V was cut back by 5 bases and J by 4 bases. Germline V gene data show CDR1 as SEHNR and CDR2 as FQNEAQ (reference sequence). The CDR3 runs 16 residues. CDR3 in DNA: TGTGCCAGCAGCATCCTGCGGGGGGGCTTTTACAATGAGCAGTTCTTC. Translation gives CASSILRGGFYNEQFF.

This clonotype was seen a few times. A much larger clone sits a single nucleotide away, making a read error possible. The chain uses TRBV18 and TRBJ2-3; D is unresolved. The CDR3 loop spans 13 amino acids. The germline gives CDR1 KGHSH, CDR2 LQKENI. Trimming pared 10 bases from V and 2 bases from J, leaving 13 bases between. The DNA for the CDR3 is TGTGCCACCCAAGTCGAAGTCACAGATACGCAGTATTTT. Amino acid sequence: CATQVEVTDTQYF.

This clonotype was recorded many times. The genes are TRBV30 and TRBJ1-1, with 9 bases lining up with TRBD1. V lost 0 bases, J lost 0 bases, and 2 bases stayed unmatched. CDR3 length: 15 amino acids. Germline V gene data show CDR1 as GTSNPN and CDR2 as SVGIG (reference sequence). Here the CDR3 reads CAWSVQGALNTEAFF. DNA for the CDR3: TGTGCCTGGAGTGTACAGGGGGCCTTGAACACTGAAGCTTTCTTT. Drawing the rest from reference TRBV30 and TRBJ1-1, the complete variable domain is SQTIHQWPATLVQPVGSPLSLECTVEGTSNPNLYWYRQAAGRGLQLLFYSVGIGQISSEVPQNLSASRPQDRQFILSSKKLLLSDSGFYLCAWSVQGALNTEAFFGQGTRLTVV.

The table lists this clonotype with many counts. The chain recombines TRBV20-1 with TRBJ2-3; 8 bases match TRBD1. This CDR3 comprises 12 residues. V lost 4 bases to trimming and J lost 6 bases; unmatched junction nucleotides: 3. Per germline, CDR1 DFQATT and CDR2 SNEGSKA (reference sequence). The CDR3 reads CSATDREDTQYF. The CDR3 DNA reads TGCAGTGCTACGGACAGGGAGGATACGCAGTATTTT.

In its sample, this clonotype was seen many times. The chain is built from TRBV2 and TRBJ1-5, with 7 bases fitting TRBD1. From germline, CDR1 is SNHLY and CDR2 FYNNEI. V was pared by 5 bases and J by 5 bases, with 6 bases of the junction left unmatched. There are 14 residues in the CDR3. CDR3 amino acids: CASSRQGRDQPQHF. The CDR3 region has the DNA TGTGCCAGCAGTAGACAGGGTCGGGATCAGCCCCAGCATTTT.

The CDR3 bases are TGTGCCAGTAGTACGACAGGGGATAGCAATCAGCCCCAGCATTTT. Its protein product is CASSTTGDSNQPQHF. The rearrangement joins TRBV19 to TRBJ1-5, with TRBD1 matching over 8 bases. CDR1 is LNHDA and CDR2 is SQIVND in the germline V gene (reference sequence). Trimming took 4 bases from V and 0 from J; bases not matched to a gene: 2. The CDR3 has 15 residues.

This clonotype was observed at least ten times. The chain combines TRBV24-1 with TRBJ2-1, with TRBD2 matching over 11 bases. CDR3 length: 18 amino acids. Germline V gene data show CDR1 as KGHDR and CDR2 as SFDVKD. Unmatched junction bases numbered 11, after V lost 1 base and J lost 7 bases. The CDR3 DNA sequence: TGTGCCACCAGTGATTTAGGGTTAACCCCTAGCGGGGGGAATGAGCAGTTCTTC. It encodes CATSDLGLTPSGGNEQFF.

This clonotype has only a few counts. The chain combines TRBV5-6 with TRBJ1-1; 10 positions match TRBD1. V trimming: 5 bases; J trimming: 1 base; junction bases outside the gene matches: 8. This CDR3 has 16 amino acids. The germline V gene has CDR1 SGHDT and CDR2 YYEEEE. The CDR3 region is CASRTGTGAWNTEAFF. CDR3 coding DNA: TGTGCCAGCAGGACCGGGACAGGGGCATGGAACACTGAAGCTTTCTTT.

This clonotype is medium-sized by share. This chain uses TRBV7-9 with TRBJ2-7; no clear D. From germline, CDR1 is SEHNR and CDR2 FQNEAQ (reference sequence). CDR3 length: 15 amino acids. V was clipped by 7 bases and J by 2 bases, with 18 bases between them. CDR3 DNA: TGTGCCAGCACCGCCAAGGAATCCCATCCCTACGAGCAGTACTTC. Protein: CASTAKESHPYEQYF. The entire variable domain, with the rest obtained from reference TRBV7-9 and TRBJ2-7, is as follows: DTGVSQNPRHKITKRGQNVTFRCDPISEHNRLYWYRQTLGQGPEFLTYFQNEAQLEKSRLLSDRFSAERPKGSFSTLEIQRTEQGDSAMYLCASTAKESHPYEQYFGPGTRLTVT.

The sample holds many counts of this clonotype. V gene TRBV2 combines with J gene TRBJ2-2; D gene ambiguous. The CDR3 extends over 14 amino acids. V lost 7 bases, J lost 0 bases, and 9 bases lay in between. Germline lookup yields CDR1 SNHLY and CDR2 FYNNEI. CDR3 coding DNA: TGTGCCAGCAACGGCAGAACGAACACCGGGGAGCTGTTTTTT. Translation gives CASNGRTNTGELFF.

This clonotype showed up just a few times. The gene calls are TRBV18 and TRBJ1-1, with D possibly being TRBD1 (6 bases). This CDR3 is built from 12 residues. Trimming cost V 5 bases and J 11 bases, with 15 bases left between them. Per the germline V gene, CDR1 is KGHSH and CDR2 is LQKENI. In nucleotides, the CDR3 is TGTGCCAGCTCAGACGGGGGGCAGCGGGCTTTCTTT. This codes for CASSDGGQRAFF.

In this sample, this clonotype turned up many times. This rearrangement joins TRBV6-2 or TRBV6-3 to TRBJ2-2; perhaps D is TRBD1 or TRBD2 (5 bases each). Germline V gene lookup returns CDR1 MNHEY and CDR2 SVGEGT. V was pared by 7 bases and J by 3 bases, with 12 bases between. This CDR3 is built from 14 residues. The CDR3 loop is CASKTGTYTGELFF. The CDR3 region has the DNA TGTGCCAGCAAAACCGGGACGTACACCGGGGAGCTGTTTTTT.